This TCR beta chain originates from a study of T cell responses to AZD1222 COVID-19 vaccine. Measured with immunoSEQ multiplex PCR; TCRdb has only the in-frame clones, and not every one. The data hold about 59,000 clones, with about 91% observed a single time. V lost 4 bases and J lost 8; bases outside the gene matches: 6. The CDR3 contains 15 residues. Germline V gives CDR1 SGHRS, CDR2 YFSETQ. V and J are TRBV5-1 and TRBJ1-6; 10 bases are a match to TRBD1. The source is an adult who received the AZD1222 COVID-19 vaccine. The source material was peripheral blood, sampled 28 days after the second AZD1222 dose. The CDR3 here is CASSDRTGGDSPLHF. The CDR3, as DNA: TGCGCCAGCAGCGATAGGACAGGGGGAGATTCACCCCTCCACTTT.